This T cell receptor beta chain emerged from a study of T-cell reconstitution after alpha-beta-depleted transplantation in children. This CDR3 is built from 14 residues. The germline CDR1 and CDR2 sequences are SGHRS and YFSETQ. V was cut by 3 bases and J by 1 base, with 10 bases left in between. It was with unique molecular identifiers that the TCRbeta library was prepared. MiXCR, run by TCRdb on the PCR reads, gives a single entry per CDR3 protein. This table holds about 980,000 distinct CDR3 sequences, around 30% found once. Of note for this clonotype: Its target is unknown.

Study-level points and caveats: Reported findings indicate that, about two months after transplant, alpha-beta T cells came from several hundred expanded clones, which were derived from non-depleted graft cells. Fresh T-cell production supplied most of the T-cell counts and diversity seen one year after transplant. Some patients owed their high day-60 TCRbeta diversity to surviving recipient T cells and thymic progenitors.

The chain couples TRBV5-1 to TRBJ1-1; no firm D call. This specimen was PBMCs, mostly from graft donor cells, taken 360 days after TCRalphabeta/CD19-depleted stem cell transplant. This sequence originates from a boy younger than two who had a stem cell transplant for SCID, so the T cells may come from the graft donor. CDR3 sequence: CASSWTPGNTEAFF. As DNA, the CDR3 is TGCGCCAGCAGCTGGACCCCAGGGAACACTGAAGCTTTCTTT.